This T cell receptor (beta chain) was found in a study of technical replicates of blood from several donors. Only in-frame clones appear in the TCRdb table, and some are missing; sequencing was by immunoSEQ multiplex PCR. The sample yields about 73,000 clones, 93% seen once. The CDR3 loop spans 16 amino acids. CDR1 MGHRA and CDR2 YSYEKL come from the germline V gene. V lost 1 base to trimming and J lost 5 bases; unmatched junction nucleotides: 10. The sample was T cells isolated from PBMCs. The chain is built from TRBV4-1 and TRBJ1-2; TRBD1 matches 7 bases. The TCR sequence derives from a human donor in good health. The CDR3 loop is CASSQGGQSSRYGYTF. Here the CDR3 DNA reads TGCGCCAGCAGCCAAGGGGGACAGTCCTCGAGGTATGGCTACACCTTC.